The source of this T cell receptor beta chain is a study of control samples from healthy donors and cancer patients. CDR3 length: 14 amino acids. Germline loops: CDR1 SGHRS, CDR2 YFSETQ. V lost 1 base, J lost 6 bases, and 1 base stayed unmatched. Sequencing was performed with immunoSEQ multiplex PCR; in TCRdb, only in-frame clones are kept and a portion is missing. Counted here are approximately 100,000 clones, around 89% occurring once; the ten biggest clones make up approximately 19%. The chain uses TRBV5-1 and TRBJ2-2; 9 positions agree with TRBD2. The receptor was isolated from a man in his fifties or sixties with lung cancer. The sequenced sample was PBMCs. DNA for the CDR3: TGCGCCAGCAGCTTGCTAGCGGGGTCCGGGGAGCTGTTTTTT. It encodes CASSLLAGSGELFF.